A single sample gave rise to the 32 T cell receptor beta chains below, sequenced in a study of blood T cell repertoires in COVID-19. Measured with immunoSEQ multiplex PCR; TCRdb has only the in-frame clones, and not every one. The table shows some 80,000 clones, with approximately 79% occurring only once. Sequenced material: peripheral blood. The receptors here all came from a woman older than 75 with active or convalescent COVID-19.

The rearrangement joins TRBV6-6 to TRBJ1-1; possible D gene TRBD1, 5 bases. Germline V lookup: CDR1 MNHNY, CDR2 SVGAGI (reference sequence). V was trimmed by 0 bases and J by 5 bases, leaving 7 bases between them. The CDR3 totals 13 residues. As DNA, the CDR3 is TGTGCCAGCAGTTACTCCAGGGATACTGAAGCTTTCTTT. Residues: CASSYSRDTEAFF.

This clone was detected a few times. The genes are TRBV5-4 and TRBJ1-6; 8 positions agree with TRBD1. Unmatched junction bases numbered 6, after V lost 4 bases and J lost 3 bases. The CDR3 totals 16 residues. Germline V gene sequence: CDR1 SGHNT, CDR2 YYREEE (reference sequence). The CDR3 region has the DNA TGTGCCAGCAGCAAAGGACAGGGCCTCTATAATTCACCCCTCCACTTT. Translated, it gives CASSKGQGLYNSPLHF.

The chain joins TRBV4-1 to TRBJ2-1; the match to TRBD2 covers 8 bases. The CDR3 length is 17 residues. Germline CDR1 and CDR2: MGHRA and YSYEKL. Unmatched junction bases numbered 13, after V lost 4 bases and J lost 5 bases. The CDR3 nucleotides are TGCGCCAGCAGCCCGGACGGGGGGGTTGGGATGGACAATGAGCAGTTCTTC. Protein: CASSPDGGVGMDNEQFF.

CDR3 residues: CASSSVTGSDYEQYF. CDR3 DNA sequence: TGTGCCAGCAGTTCTGTTACAGGTTCGGACTACGAGCAGTACTTC. The rearrangement joins TRBV6-5 to TRBJ2-7; TRBD1 is a possible D gene (5 bases). Between the trimmed V and J ends, which lost 4 bases and 3 bases, there was a span of 16 bases. The germline V gene encodes CDR1 MNHEY and CDR2 SVGAGI. This CDR3 has 15 residues.

V usage is TRBV7-9 and J usage is TRBJ2-1; 8 bases match TRBD2. This CDR3 is 16 amino acids long. V shed 1 base and J 3 bases; nucleotides not matched to a gene: 5. Germline V gene sequence: CDR1 SEHNR, CDR2 FQNEAQ (reference sequence). The CDR3 sequence: CASSLVPAGVYNEQFF. DNA of the CDR3: TGTGCCAGCAGCTTAGTTCCAGCGGGAGTCTACAATGAGCAGTTCTTC. Combining the CDR3 with reference TRBV7-9 and TRBJ2-1 gives the whole variable domain DTGVSQNPRHKITKRGQNVTFRCDPISEHNRLYWYRQTLGQGPEFLTYFQNEAQLEKSRLLSDRFSAERPKGSFSTLEIQRTEQGDSAMYLCASSLVPAGVYNEQFFGPGTRLTVL.

The rearrangement uses TRBV11-2 and TRBJ1-5, with D possibly being TRBD1 (6 bases). This CDR3 is built from 15 residues. V lost 5 bases, J lost 0 bases, and 11 bases lay in between. Germline V gives CDR1 SGHAT, CDR2 FQNNGV. CDR3 protein: CASSPGQYSNQPQHF. The CDR3 nucleotides read TGTGCCAGCAGCCCAGGACAGTATAGCAATCAGCCCCAGCATTTT.

CDR3 protein: CASSPSGGKETQYF. The CDR3 DNA follows: TGTGCCAGCTCACCATCAGGGGGTAAAGAGACCCAGTACTTC. This sequence joins TRBV18 and TRBJ2-5; 7 bases map to TRBD1. This CDR3 is built from 14 residues. Germline V gene lookup returns CDR1 KGHSH and CDR2 LQKENI. V was pared by 2 bases and J by 3 bases, with 3 bases of the junction left unmatched.

The chain joins TRBV24-1 to TRBJ2-2; D is ambiguous. This CDR3 contains 14 residues. Trimming stripped 4 bases from V and 4 bases from J, with 9 bases between. Germline CDR1 and CDR2: KGHDR and SFDVKD. DNA of the CDR3: TGTGCCACCAGTGAGACATCATTCACCGGGGAGCTGTTTTTT. It translates to CATSETSFTGELFF.

The rearrangement links TRBV18 to TRBJ2-7; 11 bases fit TRBD1. The germline V gene has CDR1 KGHSH and CDR2 LQKENI. The CDR3 covers 16 residues. J lost 3 bases, V lost 3 bases, and 7 bases had no gene match. The CDR3 nucleotides read TGTGCCAGCTCACCTAACCTCGGGACAGGGGGCTACGAGCAGTACTTC. This translates into CASSPNLGTGGYEQYF.

A few counts support this clone. The V and J genes are TRBV28 and TRBJ1-6, with D possibly being TRBD1 (6 bases). The CDR3 runs to 16 residues. Germline V CDR1 and CDR2: MDHEN, SYDVKM. V dropped 6 bases and J dropped 5 bases, with 17 bases sitting between them. DNA for the CDR3: TGTGCCAGCAGCCCCCCAACCTGGGGGCATAATTCACCCCTCCACTTT. This encodes CASSPPTWGHNSPLHF.

About this clone itself: The junction differs from germline at one of its ends, possibly a read error. This chain joins TRBV24-1 and TRBJ2-1; 11 nucleotides align to TRBD2. This CDR3 is 18 amino acids long. Germline CDR1 and CDR2: KGHDR and SFDVKD. As DNA, the CDR3 is TGTGCCACCAGTGACCCATCCGGGACTAGCGGCTCCCACAATGAGCAGTTCTTC. This codes for CATSDPSGTSGSHNEQFF.

The chain recombines TRBV4-1 with TRBJ1-2; D ambiguous. Germline V gene data show CDR1 as MGHRA and CDR2 as YSYEKL. There are 15 residues in the CDR3. V was pared by 1 base and J by 5 bases, with 14 bases between. The CDR3 region is CASSQGALTVYGYTF. The CDR3 nucleotides read TGCGCCAGCAGCCAAGGAGCCCTCACGGTGTATGGCTACACCTTC.

The CDR3, as DNA: TGTGCCAGCAGCTTAGCGCGTGGACAGGGCTTGTACGAGCAGTACTTC. This encodes CASSLARGQGLYEQYF. The genes are TRBV7-9 and TRBJ2-7; 8 nucleotides match TRBD1. This CDR3 region has 16 residues. Germline V CDR1 and CDR2: SEHNR, FQNEAQ (reference sequence). V shed 0 bases, J shed 4 bases, and the junction held 8 bases outside the gene matches.

The rearrangement joins TRBV7-9 to TRBJ2-1, with 9 bases matching TRBD1. The CDR3 runs 15 residues. V lost 5 bases and J lost 5; bases outside the gene matches: 7. Germline V gene sequence: CDR1 SEHNR, CDR2 FQNEAQ (reference sequence). This chain's CDR3 is CASSPQTGGNNEQFF. The CDR3 DNA is TGTGCCAGCAGCCCCCAGACAGGGGGGAACAATGAGCAGTTCTTC.

The chain employs TRBV5-6 and TRBJ1-2; perhaps TRBD1 as D (5 bases). The germline V gene encodes CDR1 SGHDT and CDR2 YYEEEE. This CDR3 is built from 16 residues. The germline V and J ends were trimmed by 1 base and 1 base, with 14 bases remaining between them. The CDR3 here is CASSLKLGPNNYGYTF. CDR3 coding DNA: TGTGCCAGCAGCTTGAAATTGGGGCCAAATAACTATGGCTACACCTTC.

The chain joins TRBV6-5 to TRBJ2-3; 7 nucleotides line up with TRBD2. Germline V CDR1 and CDR2: MNHEY, SVGAGI. V lost 1 base and J lost 2; bases outside the gene matches: 6. CDR3 length: 16 amino acids. CDR3 region: CASSYCERGITDTQYF. DNA for the CDR3: TGTGCCAGCAGTTACTGTGAGCGGGGAATCACAGATACGCAGTATTTT.

The rearrangement links TRBV6-6 to TRBJ1-1; 12 nucleotides line up with TRBD1. Losses at the gene ends were 8 bases for V and 4 bases for J; bases not matched to a gene: 5. The CDR3 length is 14 residues. The germline CDR1 and CDR2 sequences are MNHNY and SVGAGI (reference sequence). CDR3 DNA: TGTGCCAGCCGGGGACAGGGGGCGGGCACTGAAGCTTTCTTT. Protein sequence: CASRGQGAGTEAFF.

The chain couples TRBV28 to TRBJ2-7; no reliable D call. CDR1 MDHEN and CDR2 SYDVKM come from the germline V gene. Trimming took off 1 base at V and 2 bases at J, with 6 bases between the two ends. The CDR3 loop spans 13 amino acids. This chain's CDR3 is CASSLSETYEQYF. The CDR3 coding sequence is TGTGCCAGCAGTTTATCCGAGACCTACGAGCAGTACTTC.

J is TRBJ2-5 and V is TRBV7-2, with 9 bases aligning to TRBD2. This CDR3 comprises 15 residues. Germline values: CDR1 SGHTA, CDR2 FQGNSA. With 6 bases clipped from V and 5 bases from J, the junction kept 10 bases outside the gene matches. Here the CDR3 DNA reads TGTGCCAGCAGGAGAGGCGGGGGGGCGTGGGAGACCCAGTACTTC. Residues: CASRRGGGAWETQYF.

The chain employs TRBV4-3 and TRBJ1-2; 7 positions match TRBD1. Germline CDR1 is LGHNA and CDR2 is YSLEER. This CDR3 comprises 13 residues. V trimming: 6 bases; J trimming: 4 bases; junction bases outside the gene matches: 5. The CDR3, as DNA: TGCGCCAGCAGGCGACAGGGAACCTATGGCTACACCTTC. Amino acid sequence: CASRRQGTYGYTF.

The chain links TRBV4-1 to TRBJ1-6; D remains ambiguous. The CDR3 contains 12 residues. V lost 3 bases and J lost 12, with 9 bases in between. Germline V gene sequence: CDR1 MGHRA, CDR2 YSYEKL. Here the CDR3 DNA reads TGCGCCAGCAGCCATAACCGCGGACCCCTCCACTTT. Protein sequence: CASSHNRGPLHF.

The V gene is TRBV18, the J gene TRBJ1-2; 7 bases fit TRBD1. Germline V lookup: CDR1 KGHSH, CDR2 LQKENI. CDR3 length equals 14 residues. V shed 3 bases, J shed 7 bases, and the junction held 8 bases outside the gene matches. The CDR3 DNA reads TGTGCCAGCTCACCGGAAAACAGGGGTAGTGGCTACACCTTC. This codes for CASSPENRGSGYTF.

The chain has TRBV5-1 and TRBJ2-5, with 9 nucleotides matching TRBD2. V shed 4 bases, J shed 8 bases, and the junction held 9 bases outside the gene matches. The CDR3 has 14 amino acids. Germline assignment: CDR1 SGHRS and CDR2 YFSETQ. CDR3 bases: TGCGCCAGCAGCGAAAATAGCGGGGGCCCCACCCAGTACTTC. Translation gives CASSENSGGPTQYF.

The chain carries TRBV7-9 and TRBJ1-1; 7 bases are a match to TRBD1. Trimming cost V 1 base and J 0 bases; bases outside gene matches: 5. The CDR3 length is 16 residues. Germline V CDR1 and CDR2: SEHNR, FQNEAQ (reference sequence). CDR3 protein: CASSLVGQVMNTEAFF. DNA for the CDR3: TGTGCCAGCAGCTTAGTAGGACAGGTTATGAACACTGAAGCTTTCTTT. Full variable domain (missing parts from reference TRBV7-9 and TRBJ1-1): DTGVSQNPRHKITKRGQNVTFRCDPISEHNRLYWYRQTLGQGPEFLTYFQNEAQLEKSRLLSDRFSAERPKGSFSTLEIQRTEQGDSAMYLCASSLVGQVMNTEAFFGQGTRLTVV.

In its sample, this clone was seen once. The rearrangement uses TRBV27 and TRBJ2-1; 12 nucleotides align to TRBD2. The CDR3 sequence is 16 residues long. CDR1 MNHEY and CDR2 SMNVEV come from the germline V gene (reference sequence). J gave up 9 bases and V 6 bases, and 12 bases lay outside the gene matches. CDR3 nucleotide sequence: TGTGCCAGCAGCCTCCGCCGGACTAGCGGGAAGGGTGAGCAGTTCTTC. It encodes CASSLRRTSGKGEQFF.

This clone has just one count. The genes are TRBV10-1 and TRBJ2-3; TRBD1 is a possible D gene (6 bases). Germline V gene sequence: CDR1 WNHNN, CDR2 SYGVQD (reference sequence). The ends were cut back, 3 bases at V and 1 base at J, with 11 bases in the middle. CDR3 length: 15 amino acids. CDR3 nucleotides: TGCGCCAGCAGTGATGAGGGGGAAGGCACAGATACGCAGTATTTT. This gives the protein CASSDEGEGTDTQYF.

The gene calls are TRBV3-1 (or the pseudogene TRBV3-2) and TRBJ2-1, with 8 positions matching TRBD2. The CDR3 sequence is 15 residues long. CDR1 is LGHDT, CDR2 YNNKEL, per germline (reference sequence). V lost 3 bases and J lost 9; bases outside the gene matches: 10. In DNA, the CDR3 is TGTGCCAGCAGCCATCAGCGGGAGTTGAGGCGTGAGCAGTTCTTC. The encoded protein is CASSHQRELRREQFF.

This clone was seen just once. The CDR3 reads CASNTAGGDTQYF. The CDR3 DNA sequence: TGTGCCAGCAATACAGCGGGAGGGGATACGCAGTATTTT. The rearrangement uses TRBV9 and TRBJ2-3, with 10 bases aligning to TRBD2. After removal of 6 bases from V and 6 bases from J, the junction contained 4 bases not matched to a gene. This CDR3 contains 13 residues. Germline loops: CDR1 SGDLS, CDR2 YYNGEE.

A few counts support this clone. The chain is built from TRBV5-1 and TRBJ2-5, with 7 positions matching TRBD1. The germline V gene has CDR1 SGHRS and CDR2 YFSETQ. The CDR3 is 15 amino acids. Trimming took 5 bases from V and 4 from J; bases not matched to a gene: 11. CDR3 bases: TGCGCCAGCAGAGCTACGGGACAGATCCCAGAGACCCAGTACTTC. Translated, it gives CASRATGQIPETQYF.

This chain connects TRBV3-1 (or the pseudogene TRBV3-2) to TRBJ1-1; D is uncertain. The CDR3 consists of 13 residues. The V gene lost 6 bases and the J gene lost 5 bases, with 13 bases spanning the gap. Germline V gene lookup returns CDR1 LGHDT and CDR2 YNNKEL (reference sequence). CDR3 protein: CASSQAVGTEAFF. As DNA, the CDR3 is TGTGCCAGCAGTCAGGCAGTGGGTACTGAAGCTTTCTTT.

V gene TRBV2 combines with J gene TRBJ1-5; a weak D match, TRBD1 (6 bases). Trimming shortened V by 6 bases and J by 3 bases, and 15 bases separated the two germline ends. This CDR3 comprises 15 residues. Looked up from germline, CDR1 is SNHLY and CDR2 is FYNNEI. CDR3 sequence reads: CASRATGHYNQPQHF. The CDR3 DNA reads as TGTGCCAGCAGAGCAACAGGGCATTACAATCAGCCCCAGCATTTT.

This clone showed up just once. This chain connects TRBV2 to TRBJ2-6; maybe TRBD1 (5 bases). The germline V and J ends were trimmed by 7 bases and 0 bases, with 16 bases remaining between them. Germline V gene lookup returns CDR1 SNHLY and CDR2 FYNNEI. CDR3 size: 17 residues. The CDR3 reads CASMKETAISGANVLTF. The CDR3 nucleotides read TGTGCCAGCATGAAAGAGACAGCAATCTCTGGGGCCAACGTCCTGACTTTC.